The next 2 T cell receptor beta chains were all read from a single sample in a study of vaccination and CD4 T cells after COVID-19. Treatment reported: roughly 11-day PBMC culture with coronavirus spike peptide pools or control peptides (ViraFEST assay). Those CD4+ T cells from the unexposed donor predate the COVID-19 pandemic (2011-2018). The Oncomine TCR Beta short-read assay sequenced DNA from cultured CD4+ T cells. Genomic DNA was isolated from cultured CD4+ T cells. TCRdb processed the PCR reads anew with MiXCR; each CDR3 protein has one entry. The sample holds several thousand distinct CDR3 sequences, around 35% seen once. These receptors lack a known antigen. Source material: CD4+ T cells from blood, cultured in vitro. Receptor source: a human donor in good health.

The chain uses TRBV10-3 and TRBJ2-5, with 8 bases that match TRBD2. Germline lookup yields CDR1 ENHRY and CDR2 SYGVKD. Trimming took 4 bases from V and 2 from J; bases not matched to a gene: 3. The CDR3 spans 14 residues. In nucleotides, the CDR3 is TGTGCCATCAGTGGGGCTAGCGGGCAAGAGACCCAGTACTTC. Translation gives CAISGASGQETQYF.

The chain recombines TRBV6-4 with TRBJ2-5; maybe TRBD2 (6 bases). The CDR3 is 15 residues long. V was cut by 4 bases and J by 2 bases, with 14 bases left in between. CDR1 is MRHNA, CDR2 SNTAGT, per germline. The CDR3 region has the DNA TGTGCCAGCAGTGCTTCCCATGGACTACAAGAGACCCAGTACTTC. It translates to CASSASHGLQETQYF.